This T cell receptor beta chain was recovered during a study of shared clonotypes between healthy human individuals. Study conclusions and caveats: In general, naive subsets displayed greater estimated richness than memory subsets did.

The CDR3 runs 15 residues. Germline V gene data show CDR1 as SEHNR and CDR2 as FQNEAQ (reference sequence). J lost 8 bases, V lost 6 bases, and 8 bases had no gene match. This table comes from immunoSEQ multiplex PCR, and its TCRdb copy is limited to in-frame clones, with some not included. The table shows around 79,000 clones, with 62% occurring only once. Regarding this clone: Its specificity is unknown.

Recent acute infections and vaccinations were absent in the healthy HIV-negative adult donors. Sequencing was carried out using memory CD8+ T cells sorted from blood. The subset was: CD45RO+ cells pooled with CCR7-negative TemRA cells. The gene calls are TRBV7-9 and TRBJ2-1; 12 nucleotides align to TRBD2. This sequence originates from a man aged 25-40 years in good health. The CDR3 loop reads CASSERLAGEHEQFF. CDR3 nucleotide sequence: TGTGCCAGCAGTGAGAGACTAGCGGGAGAACATGAGCAGTTCTTC.